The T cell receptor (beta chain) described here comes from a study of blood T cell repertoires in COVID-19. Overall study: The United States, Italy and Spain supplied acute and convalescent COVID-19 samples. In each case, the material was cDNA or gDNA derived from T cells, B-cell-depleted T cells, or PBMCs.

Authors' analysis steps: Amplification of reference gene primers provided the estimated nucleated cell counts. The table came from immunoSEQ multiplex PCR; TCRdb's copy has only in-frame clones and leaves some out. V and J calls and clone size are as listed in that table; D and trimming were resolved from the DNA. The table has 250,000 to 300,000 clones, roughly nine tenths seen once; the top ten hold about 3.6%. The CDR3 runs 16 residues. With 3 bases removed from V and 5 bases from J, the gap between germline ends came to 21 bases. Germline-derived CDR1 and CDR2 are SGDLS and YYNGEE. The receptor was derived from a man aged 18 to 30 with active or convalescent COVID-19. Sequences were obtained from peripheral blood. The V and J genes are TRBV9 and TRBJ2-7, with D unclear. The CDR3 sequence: CASSGKVGRSVHEQYF. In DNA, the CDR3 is TGTGCCAGCAGCGGTAAGGTCGGCAGGTCTGTCCACGAGCAGTACTTC.